The 18 T cell receptor beta chains below all came from one sample that was sequenced in a study of blood T cell repertoires in COVID-19. This table comes from immunoSEQ multiplex PCR, and its TCRdb copy is limited to in-frame clones, with some not included. The sample lists some 220,000 clones, about 78% occurring once. The sequencing input was peripheral blood. The receptors come from a woman aged 70-85 years with acute or convalescent COVID-19.

This clone was detected once. The chain uses TRBV10-1 and TRBJ2-2; 7 positions agree with TRBD1. With V trimmed by 5 bases and J by 7 bases, 7 bases remained unmatched. The CDR3 covers 14 residues. Germline CDR1 is WNHNN and CDR2 is SYGVQD (reference sequence). CDR3 coding DNA: TGCGCCAGCAGTTATACTCGGGACAGCGGGGAGCTGTTTTTT. This translates into CASSYTRDSGELFF.

This CDR3 is CATSDPALGQLDTQYF. CDR3 in DNA: TGTGCCACCAGTGACCCAGCCTTGGGGCAATTAGATACGCAGTATTTT. The chain is built from TRBV24-1 and TRBJ2-3; D may be TRBD1 (5 bases). This CDR3 comprises 16 residues. CDR1 KGHDR and CDR2 SFDVKD come from the germline V gene. V dropped 4 bases and J dropped 5 bases, with 18 bases sitting between them.

The J gene is TRBJ2-5, the V gene TRBV5-6, with D uncertain. The germline CDR1 and CDR2 sequences are SGHDT and YYEEEE. The CDR3 is 12 residues long. Trimming took 1 base from V and 2 from J, leaving 3 bases between them. For the CDR3, the DNA is TGTGCCAGCAGCTTGTTACAAGAGACCCAGTACTTC. This sequence encodes CASSLLQETQYF.

The rearrangement uses TRBV11-2 and TRBJ1-1, with TRBD1 matching over 8 bases. The CDR3 has 15 residues. Germline loops: CDR1 SGHAT, CDR2 FQNNGV. The V gene end was trimmed by 5 bases and the J gene end by 3 bases; junction bases not matched to a gene: 8. The CDR3 protein is CASSLRQGADTEAFF. The DNA for the CDR3 is TGTGCCAGCAGCCTCCGGCAGGGGGCTGACACTGAAGCTTTCTTT.

The chain carries TRBV6-5 and TRBJ2-7; D is possibly TRBD2 (8 bases). V was shortened by 5 bases and J by 2 bases, with 16 bases between the two germline ends. CDR1 and CDR2 (germline): MNHEY, SVGAGI. The CDR3 sequence is 15 residues long. The DNA of the CDR3 is TGTGCCAGCAGTCGGGAGGGGGCTGGCGCCTACGAGCAGTACGTC. It yields the protein CASSREGAGAYEQYV.

V usage is TRBV15 and J usage is TRBJ1-6; 10 nucleotides match TRBD1. V dropped 2 bases and J dropped 10; count of bases not matched to a gene: 5. The CDR3 extends over 15 amino acids. Germline assignment: CDR1 LNHNV and CDR2 YYDKDF (reference sequence). CDR3 region: CATSRSGTGESPLHF. The CDR3 bases are TGTGCCACCAGCAGATCCGGGACAGGGGAATCACCCCTCCACTTT.

The chain recombines TRBV29-1 with TRBJ2-3, with a possible D match to TRBD2 (6 bases). Germline loops: CDR1 SQVTM, CDR2 ANQGSEA. Trimming took 3 bases from V and 4 from J, leaving 14 bases between them. This CDR3 is 14 amino acids long. The CDR3 reads CSVERQAGPDTQYF. CDR3 bases: TGCAGCGTTGAGCGGCAGGCGGGACCAGATACGCAGTATTTT.

The V call is TRBV20-1, the J call TRBJ2-1; 9 bases match TRBD1. V lost 3 bases and J lost 7; bases outside the gene matches: 7. Looked up from germline, CDR1 is DFQATT and CDR2 is SNEGSKA (reference sequence). CDR3 size: 14 residues. CDR3 DNA sequence: TGCAGTGCTAGTCTGAGACAGGGGGTGAATGAGCAGTTCTTC. Its protein product is CSASLRQGVNEQFF.

The genes are TRBV24-1 and TRBJ2-7, with 7 bases that match TRBD1. The CDR3 contains 13 residues. Germline assignment: CDR1 KGHDR and CDR2 SFDVKD. V dropped 6 bases and J dropped 3; count of bases not matched to a gene: 4. DNA of the CDR3: TGTGCCACCAGTTCAACAGGGGTCTACGAGCAGTACTTC. Amino acids: CATSSTGVYEQYF.

This chain joins TRBV5-1 and TRBJ2-2, with a weak D call TRBD1 (6 bases). This CDR3 is built from 15 residues. CDR1 is SGHRS and CDR2 is YFSETQ in the germline V gene. Trimming stripped 3 bases from V and 3 bases from J, with 12 bases between. The CDR3 loop is CASSSTGSDTGELFF. CDR3 in DNA: TGCGCCAGCAGCTCAACAGGGTCAGACACCGGGGAGCTGTTTTTT.

The chain joins TRBV7-2 to TRBJ2-3; maybe TRBD2 (5 bases). Trimming left V 5 bases short and J 6 bases short, with 21 bases between. There are 16 residues in the CDR3. CDR1 is SGHTA and CDR2 is FQGNSA in the germline V gene. Here the CDR3 reads CASSTRPGSLMDTQYF. The CDR3 nucleotides read TGTGCCAGCAGCACCCGCCCGGGATCGTTAATGGATACGCAGTATTTT.

This clone was counted once. This chain connects TRBV4-1 to TRBJ2-2; 9 bases agree with TRBD2. The CDR3 runs 15 residues. The ends lost 8 bases at V and 6 bases at J; junction bases unmatched: 10. Germline V gene lookup returns CDR1 MGHRA and CDR2 YSYEKL. The CDR3 DNA reads TGCGCCAGCCAGCCGCGAGCGGGGGGCTCCGGGGAGCTGTTTTTT. This encodes CASQPRAGGSGELFF.

The gene calls are TRBV18 and TRBJ2-7; possibly TRBD2 for D (6 bases). The germline V gene has CDR1 KGHSH and CDR2 LQKENI. The CDR3 loop spans 13 amino acids. The V end was cut by 3 bases, the J end by 7 bases, with 13 bases between. The CDR3 nucleotides are TGTGCCAGCTCACCTGTACAGGAGGGTGAGCAGTACGTC. Translated, it gives CASSPVQEGEQYV.

In DNA form, the CDR3 reads TGCGCCAGCAGCTACCAACAGGGGTACGAGCAGTACTTC. Its protein product is CASSYQQGYEQYF. The chain couples TRBV5-1 to TRBJ2-7; 7 bases map to TRBD1. Looked up from germline, CDR1 is SGHRS and CDR2 is YFSETQ. Germline trimming cut 3 bases from V and 4 bases from J; bases unmatched to any gene: 4. The CDR3 covers 13 residues.

The gene calls are TRBV4-1 and TRBJ2-1; TRBD2 matches 8 bases. The CDR3 covers 17 residues. Germline CDR1 and CDR2: MGHRA and YSYEKL. V gave up 0 bases and J gave up 4 bases; unmatched junction bases: 8. The CDR3 DNA sequence: TGCGCCAGCAGCCAAGATCCACCAGCTAGCGGGTACAATGAGCAGTTCTTC. Its protein is CASSQDPPASGYNEQFF.

The chain recombines TRBV27 with TRBJ2-5; 7 positions match TRBD1. The CDR3 length is 13 residues. Germline V lookup: CDR1 MNHEY, CDR2 SMNVEV (reference sequence). V lost 5 bases and J lost 4; bases outside the gene matches: 4. The CDR3 nucleotides read TGTGCCAGCAGTCAGCGACAGGGAGAGACCCAGTACTTC. Protein product: CASSQRQGETQYF.

The chain couples TRBV30 to TRBJ1-2; possible D gene TRBD1, 6 bases. CDR1 GTSNPN and CDR2 SVGIG come from the germline V gene (reference sequence). V was pared by 5 bases and J by 3 bases, with 16 bases between. The CDR3 length is 14 residues. In DNA, the CDR3 is TGTGCCTGGGTATCCCAGGCAGGGGACTATGGCTACACCTTC. Its translation is CAWVSQAGDYGYTF.

The chain couples TRBV24-1 to TRBJ2-1; D not certain. The CDR3 contains 11 residues. Germline lookup yields CDR1 KGHDR and CDR2 SFDVKD. Trimming pared 4 bases from V and 10 bases from J, leaving 7 bases between. The CDR3 DNA is TGTGCCACCAGTGACCCACTAGAGCAGTTCTTC. It yields the protein CATSDPLEQFF.